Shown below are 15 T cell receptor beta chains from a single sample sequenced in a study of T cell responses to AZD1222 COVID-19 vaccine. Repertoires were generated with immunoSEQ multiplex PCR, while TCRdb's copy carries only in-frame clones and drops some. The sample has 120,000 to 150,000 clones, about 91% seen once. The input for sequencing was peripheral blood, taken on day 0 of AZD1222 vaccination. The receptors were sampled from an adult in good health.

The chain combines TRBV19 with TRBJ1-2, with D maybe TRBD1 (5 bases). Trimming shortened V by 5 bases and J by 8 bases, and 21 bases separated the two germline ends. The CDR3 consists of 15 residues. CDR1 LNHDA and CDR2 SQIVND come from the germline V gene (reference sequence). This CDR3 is CASSAGTRRFDGYTF. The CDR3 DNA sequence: TGTGCCAGTAGTGCCGGGACGAGGAGATTTGACGGCTACACCTTC.

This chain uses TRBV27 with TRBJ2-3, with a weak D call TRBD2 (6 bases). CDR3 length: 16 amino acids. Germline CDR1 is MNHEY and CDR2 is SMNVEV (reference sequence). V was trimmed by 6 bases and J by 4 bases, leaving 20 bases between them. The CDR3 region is CASSSPWGDTADTQYF. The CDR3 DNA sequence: TGTGCCAGCAGCTCCCCGTGGGGGGATACCGCAGATACGCAGTATTTT.

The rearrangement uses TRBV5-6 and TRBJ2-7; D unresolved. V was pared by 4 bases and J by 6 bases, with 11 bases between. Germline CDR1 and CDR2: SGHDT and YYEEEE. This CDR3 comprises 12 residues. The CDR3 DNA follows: TGTGCCAGCAGCGTACTTAGCCTCGAGCAGTACTTC. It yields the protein CASSVLSLEQYF.

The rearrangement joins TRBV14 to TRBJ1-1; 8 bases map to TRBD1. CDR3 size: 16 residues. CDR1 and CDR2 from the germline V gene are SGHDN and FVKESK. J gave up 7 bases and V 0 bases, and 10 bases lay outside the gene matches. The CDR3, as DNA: TGTGCCAGCAGCCAAGACCCACAGGGGGTTCTCCTTGAAGCTTTCTTT. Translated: CASSQDPQGVLLEAFF.

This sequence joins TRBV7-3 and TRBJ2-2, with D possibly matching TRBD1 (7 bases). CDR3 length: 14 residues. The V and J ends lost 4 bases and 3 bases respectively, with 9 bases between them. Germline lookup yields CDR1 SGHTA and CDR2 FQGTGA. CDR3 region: CASSSGGHTGELFF. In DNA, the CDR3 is TGTGCCAGCAGCTCAGGGGGGCACACCGGGGAGCTGTTTTTT. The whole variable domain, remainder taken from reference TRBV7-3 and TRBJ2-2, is GAGVSQTPSNKVTEKGKYVELRCDPISGHTALYWYRQSLGQGPEFLIYFQGTGAADDSGLPNDRFFAVRPEGSVSTLKIQRTERGDSAVYLCASSSGGHTGELFFGEGSRLTVL.

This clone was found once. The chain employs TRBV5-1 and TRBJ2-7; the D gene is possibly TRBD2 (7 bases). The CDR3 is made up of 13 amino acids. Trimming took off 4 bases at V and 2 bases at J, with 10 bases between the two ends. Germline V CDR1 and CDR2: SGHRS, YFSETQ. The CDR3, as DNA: TGCGCCAGCAGCAGCGGGACAACCTACGAGCAGTACTTC. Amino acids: CASSSGTTYEQYF.

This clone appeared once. The CDR3 sequence is CASSRTSGGYNEQFF. CDR3 sequence (DNA): TGTGCCAGCAGCCGGACTAGCGGGGGGTACAATGAGCAGTTCTTC. This chain joins TRBV7-2 and TRBJ2-1, with 14 bases that match TRBD2. CDR1 and CDR2 from the germline V gene are SGHTA and FQGNSA. J gave up 4 bases and V 5 bases, and 1 base lay outside the gene matches. The CDR3 loop spans 15 amino acids.

The CDR3 is CASSLALTNTEAFF. The CDR3 DNA is TGTGCCAGCAGCTTAGCGCTGACTAACACTGAAGCTTTCTTT. This chain connects TRBV11-1 to TRBJ1-1; D uncertain. The V and J ends lost 0 bases and 2 bases respectively, with 7 bases between them. Per the germline V gene, CDR1 is SGHAT and CDR2 is FQDESV (reference sequence). This CDR3 contains 14 residues.

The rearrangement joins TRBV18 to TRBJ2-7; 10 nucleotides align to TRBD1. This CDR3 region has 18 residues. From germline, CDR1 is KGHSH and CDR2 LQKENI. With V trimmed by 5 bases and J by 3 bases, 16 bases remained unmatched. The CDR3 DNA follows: TGTGCCAGCTCAACCCTAGGGCCATACGGGACAGGGGTCTACGAGCAGTACTTC. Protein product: CASSTLGPYGTGVYEQYF.

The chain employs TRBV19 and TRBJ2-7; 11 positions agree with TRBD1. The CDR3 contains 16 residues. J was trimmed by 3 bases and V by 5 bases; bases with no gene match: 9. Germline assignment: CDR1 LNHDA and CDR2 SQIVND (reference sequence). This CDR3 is CASSSRGQGAFYEQYF. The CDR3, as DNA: TGTGCCAGTAGTTCCCGCGGACAGGGGGCGTTCTACGAGCAGTACTTC.

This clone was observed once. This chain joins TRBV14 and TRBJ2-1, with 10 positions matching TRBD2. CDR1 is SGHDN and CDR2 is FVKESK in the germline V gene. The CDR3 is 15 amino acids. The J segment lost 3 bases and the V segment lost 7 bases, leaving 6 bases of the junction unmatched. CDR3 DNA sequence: TGTGCCAGCACCCCCCTAGCGGGAGTCTACAATGAGCAGTTCTTC. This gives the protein CASTPLAGVYNEQFF.

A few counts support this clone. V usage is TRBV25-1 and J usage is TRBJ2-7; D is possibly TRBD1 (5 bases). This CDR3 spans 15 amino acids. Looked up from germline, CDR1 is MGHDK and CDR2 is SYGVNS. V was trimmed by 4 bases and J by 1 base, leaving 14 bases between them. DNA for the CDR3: TGTGCCAGCAGTGGACACTACAGGAATTCCTACGAGCAGTACTTC. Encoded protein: CASSGHYRNSYEQYF.

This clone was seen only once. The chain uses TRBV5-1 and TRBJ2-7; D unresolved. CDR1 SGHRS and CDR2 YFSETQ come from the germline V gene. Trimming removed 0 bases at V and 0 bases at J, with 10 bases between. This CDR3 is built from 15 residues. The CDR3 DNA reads TGCGCCAGCAGCTTGGAGGGTCCACCCTCCTACGAGCAGTACTTC. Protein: CASSLEGPPSYEQYF. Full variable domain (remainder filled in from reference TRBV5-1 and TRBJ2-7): KAGVTQTPRYLIKTRGQQVTLSCSPISGHRSVSWYQQTPGQGLQFLFEYFSETQRNKGNFPGRFSGRQFSNSRSEMNVSTLELGDSALYLCASSLEGPPSYEQYFGPGTRLTVT.

The CDR3 DNA is TGTGCCAGCAGGGCGACAGGGGGCACTGAAGCTTTCTTT. Protein sequence: CASRATGGTEAFF. This chain uses TRBV7-3 with TRBJ1-1, with TRBD1 matching 9 bases. This CDR3 contains 13 residues. Germline V gene lookup returns CDR1 SGHTA and CDR2 FQGTGA. V trimming: 6 bases; J trimming: 4 bases; junction bases outside the gene matches: 3.

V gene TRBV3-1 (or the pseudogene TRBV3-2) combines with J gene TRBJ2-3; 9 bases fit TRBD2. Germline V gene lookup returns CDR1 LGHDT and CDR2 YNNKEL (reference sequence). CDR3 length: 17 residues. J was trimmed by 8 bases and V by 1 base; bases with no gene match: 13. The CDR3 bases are TGTGCCAGCAGCCAAGCGGGGGTAGCGGGGGCCCTTGGTACGCAGTATTTT. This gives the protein CASSQAGVAGALGTQYF.